This TCR beta chain is drawn from a study of control samples from healthy donors and cancer patients. This CDR3 spans 15 amino acids. With 2 bases clipped from V and 3 bases from J, the junction kept 3 bases outside the gene matches. Germline loops: CDR1 MNHEY, CDR2 SMNVEV (reference sequence). Sequenced by immunoSEQ multiplex PCR; TCRdb stores in-frame clones only, minus some. The data show 130,000 or so clones, with roughly 92% seen just once and 5.5% held by the top ten. The sequence was obtained from a man aged 18 to 30 in good health. J is TRBJ2-7 and V is TRBV27; 11 positions agree with TRBD1. The sample comprised blood. In DNA, the CDR3 is TGTGCCAGCAGTTTAAGGGGGACAGGGGGCTACGAGCAGTACTTC. This encodes CASSLRGTGGYEQYF.